What follows are 10 T cell receptor beta chains derived from one specimen sequenced in a study of CD8 T cells in Susac syndrome. Random hexamers served to reverse transcribe about 0.5 to 1 ug RNA. One entry per CDR3 protein, called by TCRdb with MiXCR from the immunoSEQ multiplex PCR reads. Altogether almost 450,000 distinct CDR3 sequences are present, 85% to 90% being singletons, with the ten largest covering under 0.15%. Material: CD8+ T cells from PBMCs. These TCRs come from a human donor with multiple sclerosis.

The table lists this clonotype with a count of one. V is TRBV10-2 and J is TRBJ1-1; D not resolved. This CDR3 is 19 amino acids long. Trimming removed 1 base from V and 3 bases from J, with 24 bases in between. Germline-derived CDR1 and CDR2 are WSHSY and SAAADI. This CDR3 is CASSEFFEAHGGEDTEAFF. DNA of the CDR3: TGCGCCAGCAGTGAGTTTTTCGAGGCCCATGGCGGGGAGGACACTGAAGCTTTCTTT.

This chain joins TRBV10-1 and TRBJ2-1; 11 bases fit TRBD2. CDR3 length: 14 residues. The ends lost 7 bases at V and 7 bases at J; junction bases unmatched: 6. The germline V gene encodes CDR1 WNHNN and CDR2 SYGVQD (reference sequence). CDR3: CASTSGLAVNEQFF. In DNA form, the CDR3 reads TGCGCCAGCACCTCGGGACTAGCGGTAAATGAGCAGTTCTTC.

This chain connects TRBV6-4 to TRBJ2-3, with TRBD2 identical over 10 bases. Looked up from germline, CDR1 is MRHNA and CDR2 is SNTAGT. The CDR3 is 16 residues long. V gave up 0 bases and J gave up 3 bases; unmatched junction bases: 3. The CDR3 region has the DNA TGTGCCAGCAGTGACTCGGTAGCGGGGGGAACAGATACGCAGTATTTT. Residues: CASSDSVAGGTDTQYF.

This clonotype was seen more than once but under ten times. The V and J genes are TRBV5-4 and TRBJ1-5; D is unresolved. This CDR3 contains 14 residues. V was clipped by 2 bases and J by 5 bases, with 11 bases between them. CDR1 and CDR2 from the germline V gene are SGHNT and YYREEE (reference sequence). CDR3 sequence: CASSFGGVHQPQHF. CDR3 DNA sequence: TGTGCCAGCAGCTTCGGTGGGGTACATCAGCCCCAGCATTTT.

This chain connects TRBV6-5 to TRBJ2-7, with 9 bases that match TRBD1. The J segment lost 0 bases and the V segment lost 2 bases, leaving 14 bases of the junction unmatched. This CDR3 contains 19 residues. Germline-derived CDR1 and CDR2 are MNHEY and SVGAGI. CDR3 nucleotides: TGTGCCAGCAGTTACGACCCCCGACAGGGGGGTATTACCTCCTACGAGCAGTACTTC. The encoded protein is CASSYDPRQGGITSYEQYF.

The CDR3 loop is CASSVEGINTIYF. The CDR3, as DNA: TGTGCCAGCAGCGTAGAAGGAATAAACACCATATATTTT. This chain links TRBV9 with TRBJ1-3, with D hard to call. CDR1 SGDLS and CDR2 YYNGEE come from the germline V gene. The CDR3 is 13 amino acids. Trimming left V 0 bases short and J 6 bases short, with 7 bases between.

The rearrangement links TRBV19 to TRBJ2-7, with 7 bases fitting TRBD1. J gave up 0 bases and V 8 bases, and 4 bases lay outside the gene matches. Germline V gives CDR1 LNHDA, CDR2 SQIVND (reference sequence). The CDR3 contains 13 residues. For the CDR3, the DNA is TGTGCCAGTCGTGAGGGGGCCTCCTACGAGCAGTACTTC. Translating it yields CASREGASYEQYF.

The chain joins TRBV18 to TRBJ2-1; D gene ambiguous. The CDR3 is made up of 16 amino acids. V was trimmed by 4 bases and J by 3 bases, leaving 16 bases between them. CDR1 is KGHSH and CDR2 is LQKENI in the germline V gene. DNA for the CDR3: TGTGCCAGCTCACGTATCGGACCTTCCAACTACAATGAGCAGTTCTTC. Protein sequence: CASSRIGPSNYNEQFF.

The V call is TRBV10-1, the J call TRBJ2-3; D unclear. CDR3 length equals 15 residues. V was clipped by 2 bases and J by 2 bases, with 11 bases between them. The germline gives CDR1 WNHNN, CDR2 SYGVQD (reference sequence). The CDR3 region is CASSEGRGPTDTQYF. The CDR3 nucleotides are TGCGCCAGCAGTGAGGGAAGAGGTCCCACAGATACGCAGTATTTT.

The chain joins TRBV9 to TRBJ2-1; D unclear. Germline-derived CDR1 and CDR2 are SGDLS and YYNGEE. This CDR3 comprises 15 residues. Trimming removed 0 bases from V and 2 bases from J, with 9 bases in between. CDR3 sequence: CASSVEIGTYNEQFF. The DNA for the CDR3 is TGTGCCAGCAGCGTAGAAATCGGAACCTACAATGAGCAGTTCTTC.